This T cell receptor (beta chain) was recorded in a study of blood T cell repertoires in COVID-19. Whole-study context: From T cells, B-cell-depleted T cells, or PBMCs came the material, which was cDNA or gDNA.

V lost 3 bases and J lost 5, with 10 bases in between. Germline CDR1 is DFQATT and CDR2 is SNEGSKA (reference sequence). CDR3 length equals 12 residues. Some clones are missing from TCRdb's copy, which holds only in-frame ones; the method was immunoSEQ multiplex PCR. The top ten hold 0.7% to 0.8% of the sample, which has approximately 210,000 clones, around 94% seen once. The J gene is TRBJ2-5, the V gene TRBV20-1, with D possibly matching TRBD2 (6 bases). This sequence was found in a man between 25 and 39 years old with COVID-19, enrolled during active disease. Sequences were obtained from peripheral blood. In nucleotides, the CDR3 is TGCAGTGCTAGTATGGGGAGGGAGACCCAGTACTTC. Residues: CSASMGRETQYF.